Following are 9 T cell receptor beta chains from one sample sequenced in a study of blood T cell repertoires in COVID-19. Measured with immunoSEQ multiplex PCR; TCRdb has only the in-frame clones, and not every one. There are 150,000 to 200,000 clones in the sample; more than 70% occur only once, and roughly a tenth lies in the top ten. The sequenced sample was peripheral blood. The source of these receptors is a woman older than 75 with active or convalescent COVID-19.

This chain joins TRBV5-1 and TRBJ2-5, with a possible D match to TRBD1 (5 bases). The CDR3 is 13 amino acids. The V end lost 0 bases, the J end lost 4 bases, and 7 bases lay between the germline ends. Germline V lookup: CDR1 SGHRS, CDR2 YFSETQ. CDR3 loop: CASSLDRRETQYF. CDR3 sequence (DNA): TGCGCCAGCAGCTTGGACAGGCGAGAGACCCAGTACTTC.

The chain is built from TRBV19 and TRBJ1-4; D perhaps matches TRBD1 (6 bases). Germline V gene lookup returns CDR1 LNHDA and CDR2 SQIVND (reference sequence). The CDR3 covers 15 residues. V lost 6 bases to trimming and J lost 0 bases, with 11 bases between them. The CDR3 nucleotides are TGTGCCAGTAGCCTCCCAGGGGCAACTAATGAAAAACTGTTTTTT. It translates to CASSLPGATNEKLFF.

The chain combines TRBV5-1 with TRBJ1-2; TRBD1 agrees at 9 bases. After removal of 5 bases from V and 4 bases from J, the junction contained 6 bases not matched to a gene. Germline V gives CDR1 SGHRS, CDR2 YFSETQ. The CDR3 runs to 14 residues. As DNA, the CDR3 is TGCGCCAGCAGGGCGGGACAGGGAACCTATGGCTACACCTTC. Protein sequence: CASRAGQGTYGYTF.

The chain carries TRBV6-5 and TRBJ1-1, with 8 positions matching TRBD1. CDR1 and CDR2 from the germline V gene are MNHEY and SVGAGI. CDR3 length: 13 residues. Trimming removed 7 bases from V and 7 bases from J; junction bases left unmatched: 8. The CDR3 loop reads CASTGQGGGEAFF. The CDR3 DNA is TGTGCCAGCACTGGACAGGGCGGTGGTGAAGCTTTCTTT.

This clone was observed a few times. In DNA form, the CDR3 reads TGTGCCAGCAGTTCACCGGGACAGGGTCAGGGCTATGGCTACACCTTC. It translates to CASSSPGQGQGYGYTF. The V call is TRBV28, the J call TRBJ1-2, with 9 positions matching TRBD1. This CDR3 contains 16 residues. Trimming at V came to 4 bases and at J to 4 bases, leaving 10 bases not matched to a gene. CDR1 and CDR2 (germline): MDHEN, SYDVKM.

The CDR3 DNA is TGTGCCAGCAGCCGGACGGGACTCCCAGGGGATACGCAGTATTTT. It yields the protein CASSRTGLPGDTQYF. The V call is TRBV5-4, the J call TRBJ2-3, with D possibly being TRBD2 (6 bases). Germline V lookup: CDR1 SGHNT, CDR2 YYREEE (reference sequence). The V end was cut by 4 bases, the J end by 6 bases, with 18 bases between. This CDR3 spans 15 amino acids.

This clone was seen a single time. The J gene is TRBJ2-1, the V gene TRBV5-6, with a weak D call TRBD2 (5 bases). This CDR3 has 15 residues. V lost 4 bases to trimming and J lost 2 bases, with 13 bases between them. Germline CDR1 is SGHDT and CDR2 is YYEEEE. CDR3 sequence (DNA): TGTGCCAGCAGCCGAGATCGACTACCCTACAATGAGCAGTTCTTC. The encoded protein is CASSRDRLPYNEQFF.

The chain carries TRBV5-1 and TRBJ1-1; no clear D gene. V lost 2 bases and J 4 bases, leaving 12 bases between the germline ends. CDR1 and CDR2 (germline): SGHRS, YFSETQ. The CDR3 covers 14 residues. The CDR3 region is CASSFNSGGTEAFF. CDR3 nucleotide sequence: TGCGCCAGCAGCTTCAACTCCGGCGGCACTGAAGCTTTCTTT. The complete variable domain, with remaining parts taken from reference TRBV5-1 and TRBJ1-1, reads KAGVTQTPRYLIKTRGQQVTLSCSPISGHRSVSWYQQTPGQGLQFLFEYFSETQRNKGNFPGRFSGRQFSNSRSEMNVSTLELGDSALYLCASSFNSGGTEAFFGQGTRLTVV.

The V and J genes are TRBV28 and TRBJ1-5; D is unresolved. Germline loops: CDR1 MDHEN, CDR2 SYDVKM. V lost 6 bases and J lost 6, with 15 bases in between. This CDR3 contains 14 residues. The CDR3 DNA follows: TGTGCCAGCAGATCACACGATGCTAGTCAGCCCCAGCATTTT. Residues: CASRSHDASQPQHF.